The 32 T cell receptor beta chains presented below share a single source sample, sequenced in a study of PD-L1 blockade in urothelial cancer. Documented time point: peripheral blood 6 weeks after treatment start. TCRdb keeps only in-frame clones here, not all; method: immunoSEQ multiplex PCR. The table shows roughly 76,000 clones, with 85% to 95% occurring only once. Sequences were derived from PBMCs, sampled around atezolizumab (anti-PD-L1) treatment. These receptors were taken from a woman of 80 years or more with urothelial cancer.

The rearrangement links TRBV25-1 to TRBJ1-4, with D perhaps TRBD1 (6 bases). Trimming took off 5 bases at V and 3 bases at J, with 13 bases between the two ends. CDR3 length: 15 residues. Germline V gene sequence: CDR1 MGHDK, CDR2 SYGVNS. CDR3: CASSREAGANEKLFF. Written as DNA, the CDR3 is TGTGCCAGCAGTCGCGAGGCAGGGGCTAATGAAAAACTGTTTTTT.

The rearrangement links TRBV19 to TRBJ2-1; 9 bases agree with TRBD1. Germline loops: CDR1 LNHDA, CDR2 SQIVND (reference sequence). The trim removed 5 bases at V and 8 bases at J, leaving 10 bases unmatched. This CDR3 is built from 15 residues. The CDR3: CASSAAGTGFYEQFF. CDR3 coding DNA: TGTGCCAGTAGTGCAGCCGGGACAGGGTTTTATGAGCAGTTCTTC.

The CDR3 reads CASSQEGTEENIQYF. The CDR3 region has the DNA TGTGCCAGCAGCCAAGAAGGGACTGAGGAAAACATTCAGTACTTC. The V gene is TRBV4-2, the J gene TRBJ2-4, with D maybe TRBD2 (6 bases). Germline CDR1 is LGHNA and CDR2 is YNFKEQ. The CDR3 covers 15 residues. Trimming took off 0 bases at V and 5 bases at J, with 11 bases between the two ends.

The V call is TRBV18, the J call TRBJ2-2, with D perhaps matching TRBD1 (5 bases). The CDR3 is made up of 14 amino acids. Germline V CDR1 and CDR2: KGHSH, LQKENI. V lost 2 bases to trimming and J lost 5 bases, with 9 bases between them. DNA of the CDR3: TGTGCCAGCTCACCAGGGGCGAGTACCGGGGAGCTGTTTTTT. Amino acids: CASSPGASTGELFF. The whole variable domain, filled in from reference TRBV18 and TRBJ2-2, reads NAGVMQNPRHLVRRRGQEARLRCSPMKGHSHVYWYRQLPEEGLKFMVYLQKENIIDESGMPKERFSAEFPKEGPSILRIQQVVRGDSAAYFCASSPGASTGELFFGEGSRLTVL.

The V gene is TRBV2, the J gene TRBJ1-1; tentatively, D is TRBD1 (6 bases). V lost 6 bases and J lost 1, with 12 bases in between. The CDR3 has 14 amino acids. CDR1 SNHLY and CDR2 FYNNEI come from the germline V gene. CDR3 bases: TGTGCCAGCAGCGTACGGACAGCGAACACTGAAGCTTTCTTT. Encoded protein: CASSVRTANTEAFF.

The V and J genes are TRBV9 and TRBJ2-2, with D possibly being TRBD2 (6 bases). This CDR3 comprises 16 residues. V lost 2 bases and J lost 0, with 11 bases in between. CDR1 is SGDLS, CDR2 YYNGEE, per germline. CDR3 coding DNA: TGTGCCAGCAGCGTGATGGCGGGGTCGAACACCGGGGAGCTGTTTTTT. Protein product: CASSVMAGSNTGELFF.

CDR3 amino acids: CASTKPHYSNQPQHF. The CDR3 region has the DNA TGTGCCAGCACCAAACCACACTATAGCAATCAGCCCCAGCATTTT. This chain connects TRBV28 to TRBJ1-5; no definite D call. The CDR3 spans 15 residues. Trimming took 7 bases from V and 0 from J, leaving 13 bases between them. Looked up from germline, CDR1 is MDHEN and CDR2 is SYDVKM.

V and J are TRBV5-1 and TRBJ1-2; the D gene is possibly TRBD1 (6 bases). V lost 0 bases to trimming and J lost 4 bases, with 13 bases between them. Germline V gene data show CDR1 as SGHRS and CDR2 as YFSETQ. CDR3 length equals 15 residues. The CDR3: CASSLGQGPSYGYTF. CDR3 bases: TGCGCCAGCAGCTTGGGGCAGGGGCCCTCCTATGGCTACACCTTC. Based on the CDR3 plus reference TRBV5-1 and TRBJ1-2, the full variable domain is KAGVTQTPRYLIKTRGQQVTLSCSPISGHRSVSWYQQTPGQGLQFLFEYFSETQRNKGNFPGRFSGRQFSNSRSEMNVSTLELGDSALYLCASSLGQGPSYGYTFGSGTRLTVV.

This chain's CDR3 is CASSTQREGYEQYF. Written as DNA, the CDR3 is TGTGCCAGCAGCACCCAGCGGGAGGGTTACGAGCAGTACTTC. This chain uses TRBV11-2 with TRBJ2-7, with 10 bases fitting TRBD2. The V and J ends lost 5 bases and 4 bases, in that order; junction bases with no gene match: 5. In germline, CDR1 is SGHAT, CDR2 FQNNGV. The CDR3 has 14 residues.

The chain links TRBV5-4 to TRBJ1-2, with 7 bases that match TRBD1. This CDR3 has 13 amino acids. V shed 2 bases and J 8 bases; nucleotides not matched to a gene: 6. Germline assignment: CDR1 SGHNT and CDR2 YYREEE (reference sequence). The CDR3 reads CASSFIGGAGYTF. The CDR3 coding sequence is TGTGCCAGCAGCTTCATAGGGGGCGCGGGCTACACCTTC.

The V and J genes are TRBV6-6 and TRBJ2-2, with TRBD1 matching over 9 bases. CDR1 MNHNY and CDR2 SVGAGI come from the germline V gene (reference sequence). J lost 2 bases, V lost 6 bases, and 7 bases had no gene match. This CDR3 is built from 16 residues. DNA of the CDR3: TGTGCCAGCAGGGCGACAGGGGGGGGAAACACCGGGGAGCTGTTTTTT. As protein: CASRATGGGNTGELFF.

This rearrangement joins TRBV27 to TRBJ1-2, with D possibly TRBD1 on 6 matching bases. Germline V CDR1 and CDR2: MNHEY, SMNVEV (reference sequence). The CDR3 consists of 17 residues. Trimming took 1 base from V and 6 from J, leaving 21 bases between them. CDR3 DNA sequence: TGTGCCAGCAGTTTATTATCAGGGGCGCTCGGACTGAATGGCTACACCTTC. Amino acid sequence: CASSLLSGALGLNGYTF.

The CDR3: CAWSPGGYEQYF. CDR3 coding DNA: TGTGCCTGGAGTCCGGGTGGCTACGAGCAGTACTTC. The chain is built from TRBV30 and TRBJ2-7; D is unclear. Trimming shortened V by 2 bases and J by 3 bases, and 8 bases separated the two germline ends. The germline V gene has CDR1 GTSNPN and CDR2 SVGIG (reference sequence). The CDR3 sequence is 12 residues long. Looking up the rest from reference TRBV30 and TRBJ2-7 gives the full variable domain: SQTIHQWPATLVQPVGSPLSLECTVEGTSNPNLYWYRQAAGRGLQLLFYSVGIGQISSEVPQNLSASRPQDRQFILSSKKLLLSDSGFYLCAWSPGGYEQYFGPGTRLTVT.

J is TRBJ2-7 and V is TRBV19; 15 bases line up with TRBD2. Trimming at V came to 5 bases and at J to 0 bases, leaving 5 bases not matched to a gene. Germline values: CDR1 LNHDA, CDR2 SQIVND (reference sequence). The CDR3 has 17 residues. This CDR3 is CASSAGLAGGFSYEQYF. CDR3 DNA sequence: TGTGCCAGTAGTGCCGGACTAGCGGGAGGGTTCTCCTACGAGCAGTACTTC.

The chain carries TRBV28 and TRBJ2-5, with D maybe TRBD2 (7 bases). This CDR3 comprises 14 residues. Germline V CDR1 and CDR2: MDHEN, SYDVKM. V lost 7 bases to trimming and J lost 4 bases, with 16 bases between them. The CDR3 coding sequence is TGTGCCAGCACCCTAGGGGGGGGGAGAGAGACCCAGTACTTC. This sequence encodes CASTLGGGRETQYF.

The gene calls are TRBV15 and TRBJ2-1; TRBD1 might be the D (5 bases). The CDR3 is 15 residues long. V was cut by 1 base and J by 4 bases, with 11 bases left in between. CDR1 is LNHNV, CDR2 YYDKDF, per germline (reference sequence). This CDR3 is CATSRGTQGYNEQFF. The CDR3 DNA is TGTGCCACCAGCAGAGGGACCCAGGGTTACAATGAGCAGTTCTTC. The whole variable domain, remainder taken from reference TRBV15 and TRBJ2-1, is DAMVIQNPRYQVTQFGKPVTLSCSQTLNHNVMYWYQQKSSQAPKLLFHYYDKDFNNEADTPDNFQSRRPNTSFCFLDIRSPGLGDTAMYLCATSRGTQGYNEQFFGPGTRLTVL.

V gene TRBV9 combines with J gene TRBJ1-4; D unresolved. In germline, CDR1 is SGDLS, CDR2 YYNGEE. The ends were cut back, 3 bases at V and 5 bases at J, with 20 bases in the middle. This CDR3 has 17 residues. The CDR3 loop is CASSAGGGARNNEKLFF. CDR3 in DNA: TGTGCCAGCAGCGCGGGAGGCGGCGCCCGGAACAATGAAAAACTGTTTTTT. Drawing the rest from reference TRBV9 and TRBJ1-4, the complete variable domain is DSGVTQTPKHLITATGQRVTLRCSPRSGDLSVYWYQQSLDQGLQFLIQYYNGEERAKGNILERFSAQQFPDLHSELNLSSLELGDSALYFCASSAGGGARNNEKLFFGSGTQLSVL.

The J gene is TRBJ2-5, the V gene TRBV28, with 14 nucleotides matching TRBD2. V lost 5 bases and J lost 10; bases outside the gene matches: 12. From germline, CDR1 is MDHEN and CDR2 SYDVKM. The CDR3 contains 16 residues. The CDR3 loop is CASSPFLRGLAGDQYF. For the CDR3, the DNA is TGTGCCAGCAGTCCCTTTTTGAGGGGACTAGCGGGGGACCAGTACTTC.

This clone was detected once. V and J are TRBV14 and TRBJ2-1; TRBD2 aligns across 12 bases. Germline V gene lookup returns CDR1 SGHDN and CDR2 FVKESK. CDR3 length: 16 amino acids. V shed 0 bases and J 10 bases; nucleotides not matched to a gene: 7. CDR3: CASSQDFGLAGREQFF. The DNA of the CDR3 is TGTGCCAGCAGCCAAGATTTTGGACTAGCGGGAAGGGAGCAGTTCTTC.

The V and J genes are TRBV28 and TRBJ2-5; D not certain. The CDR3 has 12 residues. Germline V gives CDR1 MDHEN, CDR2 SYDVKM. V was pared by 4 bases and J by 5 bases, with 8 bases between. The CDR3 region has the DNA TGTGCCAGCAGTTCCTGGCGGGAGACCCAGTACTTC. This codes for CASSSWRETQYF.

The chain uses TRBV28 and TRBJ1-3; D not certain. Per germline, CDR1 MDHEN and CDR2 SYDVKM. This CDR3 spans 17 amino acids. The germline V and J ends were trimmed by 6 bases and 2 bases, with 20 bases remaining between them. The CDR3 reads CASRAVEGLGPGNTIYF. The CDR3 bases are TGTGCCAGCAGAGCCGTGGAGGGCCTAGGGCCTGGAAACACCATATATTTT.

This sequence joins TRBV28 and TRBJ1-5; 8 positions agree with TRBD1. CDR1 is MDHEN, CDR2 SYDVKM, per germline. V shed 4 bases and J 5 bases; nucleotides not matched to a gene: 4. The CDR3 is made up of 14 amino acids. The CDR3 region is CASSSYRGDQPQHF. CDR3 nucleotides: TGTGCCAGCAGTTCTTACAGGGGGGATCAGCCCCAGCATTTT.

V and J are TRBV5-4 and TRBJ2-2; 11 nucleotides align to TRBD2. The CDR3 loop spans 16 amino acids. The germline CDR1 and CDR2 sequences are SGHNT and YYREEE (reference sequence). V dropped 4 bases and J dropped 3; count of bases not matched to a gene: 5. DNA for the CDR3: TGTGCCAGCAGCGGAATAGCGGGAGGGGACACCGGGGAGCTGTTTTTT. Translated, it gives CASSGIAGGDTGELFF.

V and J are TRBV11-2 and TRBJ2-2; D unclear. Germline values: CDR1 SGHAT, CDR2 FQNNGV. Trimming took 3 bases from V and 1 from J, leaving 21 bases between them. CDR3 length: 19 residues. CDR3 amino acids: CASSFRIVDSRRNTGELFF. CDR3 nucleotides: TGTGCCAGCAGCTTTCGGATAGTAGATTCTAGGAGGAACACCGGGGAGCTGTTTTTT.

The chain joins TRBV5-6 to TRBJ1-4, with D maybe TRBD1 (5 bases). The CDR3 runs 13 residues. V was clipped by 4 bases and J by 8 bases, with 12 bases between them. The germline V gene encodes CDR1 SGHDT and CDR2 YYEEEE. The CDR3 here is CASSPGAGEKLFF. The CDR3 nucleotides are TGTGCCAGCAGCCCCGGGGCGGGGGAAAAACTGTTTTTT.

The rearrangement links TRBV7-9 to TRBJ2-4, with TRBD2 identical over 7 bases. The CDR3 sequence is 16 residues long. Germline CDR1 is SEHNR and CDR2 is FQNEAQ (reference sequence). Trimming took 5 bases from V and 3 from J; bases not matched to a gene: 10. The CDR3, as DNA: TGTGCCAGCAGCCCGCGGTGGAGCGGGGACAAAAACATTCAGTACTTC. It codes for CASSPRWSGDKNIQYF.

J is TRBJ2-7 and V is TRBV29-1; maybe TRBD1 (5 bases). The CDR3 has 14 amino acids. Per the germline V gene, CDR1 is SQVTM and CDR2 is ANQGSEA. V was cut by 5 bases and J by 1 base, with 15 bases left in between. The CDR3 DNA reads as TGCAGCGTTTCCCAAAGGGCAGGGTCCTACGAGCAGTACTTC. This gives the protein CSVSQRAGSYEQYF.

V is TRBV11-2 and J is TRBJ1-3; 9 nucleotides line up with TRBD1. With V trimmed by 4 bases and J by 0 bases, 7 bases remained unmatched. The CDR3 has 17 amino acids. From germline, CDR1 is SGHAT and CDR2 FQNNGV. For the CDR3, the DNA is TGTGCCAGCAGCTCAACAGGGGGCCCAAGCTCTGGAAACACCATATATTTT. Translating it yields CASSSTGGPSSGNTIYF.

This clone was seen a single time. The V call is TRBV28, the J call TRBJ1-5, with 7 bases lining up with TRBD1. V was clipped by 3 bases and J by 9 bases; unmatched bases: 11. This CDR3 contains 15 residues. Germline V gene data show CDR1 as MDHEN and CDR2 as SYDVKM. This chain's CDR3 is CASSFLGQSGPPQHF. The CDR3 coding sequence is TGTGCCAGCAGTTTTTTGGGACAGTCAGGTCCGCCCCAGCATTTT.

The J gene is TRBJ1-1, the V gene TRBV6-1, with TRBD1 as a possible D gene (5 bases). The CDR3 is 13 residues long. Trimming cost V 8 bases and J 6 bases, with 16 bases left between them. Germline loops: CDR1 MNHNS, CDR2 SASEGT. The CDR3 DNA reads as TGTGCCAGCGGGGGGGGGACGGCCTCTGAAGCTTTCTTT. Its protein product is CASGGGTASEAFF.

CDR3: CATRRTEQYTNTEAFF. The CDR3 nucleotides are TGTGCCACCAGGAGGACAGAACAATATACGAACACTGAAGCTTTCTTT. The V gene is TRBV6-4, the J gene TRBJ1-1, with D maybe TRBD1 (6 bases). V was clipped by 10 bases and J by 1 base, with 22 bases between them. This CDR3 is built from 16 residues. The V gene's germline CDR1 is MRHNA and CDR2 SNTAGT.

Here the CDR3 reads CSVPGAKPQHF. In DNA form, the CDR3 reads TGCAGTGTCCCAGGGGCAAAGCCCCAGCATTTT. The chain joins TRBV20-1 to TRBJ1-5; the D gene is possibly TRBD1 (6 bases). This CDR3 has 11 residues. V dropped 7 bases and J dropped 8 bases, with 12 bases sitting between them. CDR1 is DFQATT and CDR2 is SNEGSKA in the germline V gene (reference sequence).